This T cell receptor (beta chain) comes out of a study of CD8 T cells in ankylosing spondylitis. Quantitative molecular-barcoded 5'-RACE generated the TCR beta libraries. MiXCR, run by TCRdb on the 5' RACE reads, gives a single entry per CDR3 protein. The table lists under 250,000 distinct CDR3 sequences, roughly a tenth of them singletons, with less than 3% in the top ten. Concerning this clonotype itself: Antigen: not known. A much more abundant neighbour one base away suggests this may be a read error.

Overall study results and limits: Disease-linked clones reportedly showed significant enrichment in matched ankylosing spondylitis synovial fluid. Seemingly characteristic of ankylosing spondylitis blood was a TCR beta motif consisting of under ten highly homologous variants.

The V gene's germline CDR1 is LGHDT and CDR2 YNNKEL (reference sequence). This CDR3 has 19 residues. V lost 8 bases, J lost 4 bases, and 33 bases lay in between. The V and J genes are TRBV3-1 and TRBJ2-7; a weak D match, TRBD2 (6 bases). The TCR comes from a male donor with ankylosing spondylitis or in good health (not recorded which). The specimen sequenced was blood, either unsorted or a sorted T cell fraction (not recorded which). The CDR3: CASCFITQVYTGELYEQYF. The CDR3 DNA reads as TGTGCCAGCTGTTTTATCACTCAAGTTTATACGGGAGAGTTGTACGAGCAGTACTTC.